This TCR beta chain appears in the sequencing data of a study of blood T cell repertoires in COVID-19. TCRdb keeps only in-frame clones here, not all; method: immunoSEQ multiplex PCR. The data hold 200,000 to 250,000 clones, with more than 75% observed a single time. The V end lost 5 bases, the J end lost 8 bases, and 9 bases lay between the germline ends. The length of the CDR3 is 11 residues. The rearrangement joins TRBV12-3 or TRBV12-4 to TRBJ1-2; the D gene is possibly TRBD1 (5 bases). Sequences were obtained from peripheral blood. The TCR sequence derives from a man between 35 and 55 years old with active or convalescent COVID-19. This chain's CDR3 is CASSLGEGYTF. CDR3 DNA: TGTGCCAGCAGTCTAGGGGAGGGCTACACCTTC.